Reported below is one T cell receptor (beta chain). The antigen remains undetermined. Trimming shortened V by 8 bases and J by 0 bases, and 3 bases separated the two germline ends. The CDR3 is 11 residues long. The germline V gene has CDR1 SEHNR and CDR2 FQNEAQ (reference sequence). The data were obtained in a study of post-analysis software for immune sequencing data. At the level of the study: The disease courses covered relapsing-remitting, secondary progressive and progressive-relapsing multiple sclerosis.

Built from TCR beta cDNA, the libraries had unique molecular identifiers in them. TCRdb re-derived calls from the PCR reads in MiXCR, one entry per CDR3 protein. There are 150,000 to 200,000 distinct CDR3 sequences in the sample; 25% to 35% occur only once, and about 1.6% lies in the top ten. Broader study findings: Controls showed significantly higher normalized Chao1 diversity than did multiple sclerosis patients. Samples prepared in the same batch strongly co-clustered by F measure. Included in a set of about 5 TRBV segments more frequent in patients than controls were TRBV5-6, TRBV5-1 and TRBV20-1.

The sequencing input was blood. The V call is TRBV7-9, the J call TRBJ2-3, with D unresolved. The sequence derives from a girl aged 5-17 years with multiple sclerosis. CDR3 sequence reads: CASGSTDTQYF. CDR3 DNA sequence: TGTGCCAGCGGCAGCACAGATACGCAGTATTTT.